Below, 14 T cell receptor beta chains from the same sample are listed, as sequenced in a study of cytomegalovirus exposure and HLA in healthy donors. It was with 60 Vbeta and 13 Jbeta primers that the PCR ran. The protocol was immunoSEQ multiplex PCR, while the TCRdb copy is restricted to in-frame clones and leaves out a portion. The table shows about 150,000 clones, with roughly four fifths occurring only once. Sequenced sample: PBMCs. The receptors were sampled from a man in his forties or fifties in good health and CMV-seronegative.

The chain employs TRBV7-7 and TRBJ2-1; 8 nucleotides agree with TRBD2. The CDR3 is 15 residues long. From germline, CDR1 is SSHAT and CDR2 FNYEAQ (reference sequence). Trimming cost V 3 bases and J 7 bases; bases outside gene matches: 8. CDR3 nucleotide sequence: TGTGCCAGCAGCTTGGCTAGCGGGTCCGGGAATGAGCAGTTCTTC. Translating it yields CASSLASGSGNEQFF.

This chain connects TRBV11-2 to TRBJ2-1, with D perhaps TRBD2 (6 bases). This CDR3 spans 14 amino acids. Germline assignment: CDR1 SGHAT and CDR2 FQNNGV. Deletions cut 5 bases from V and 0 bases from J, with 8 bases between. This CDR3 is CASSAGSSYNEQFF. The CDR3 coding sequence is TGTGCCAGCAGCGCGGGAAGCTCCTACAATGAGCAGTTCTTC.

This clone was detected a few times. This chain uses TRBV7-8 with TRBJ2-7; 10 bases are shared with TRBD2. The CDR3 consists of 15 residues. Germline V gives CDR1 SGHVS, CDR2 FQNEAQ. V lost 5 bases and J lost 5; bases outside the gene matches: 9. In DNA form, the CDR3 reads TGTGCCAGCAGCGACCTTCTAGCGGGAGAAGACGAGCAGTACTTC. It is translated as CASSDLLAGEDEQYF.

In its sample, this clone was seen a few times. V usage is TRBV9 and J usage is TRBJ2-2; weak D call: TRBD2 (6 bases). V gave up 3 bases and J gave up 3 bases, with 6 bases separating them. Germline lookup yields CDR1 SGDLS and CDR2 YYNGEE. This CDR3 contains 13 residues. The CDR3 DNA reads TGTGCCAGCAGCGGGGACTACACCGGGGAGCTGTTTTTT. This codes for CASSGDYTGELFF. Together with reference TRBV9 and TRBJ2-2, the CDR3 gives the full variable domain: DSGVTQTPKHLITATGQRVTLRCSPRSGDLSVYWYQQSLDQGLQFLIQYYNGEERAKGNILERFSAQQFPDLHSELNLSSLELGDSALYFCASSGDYTGELFFGEGSRLTVL.

This sequence joins TRBV7-2 and TRBJ2-1; 7 bases line up with TRBD2. CDR1 is SGHTA, CDR2 FQGNSA, per germline. The trim removed 3 bases at V and 1 base at J, leaving 9 bases unmatched. The CDR3 consists of 17 residues. The CDR3 DNA follows: TGTGCCAGCAGCTTTGGTCTTCTAGCGGTTTCCTACAATGAGCAGTTCTTC. Protein: CASSFGLLAVSYNEQFF.

V and J are TRBV5-4 and TRBJ2-1; D is undetermined. Trimming left V 4 bases short and J 4 bases short, with 18 bases between. The germline gives CDR1 SGHNT, CDR2 YYREEE (reference sequence). The CDR3 covers 16 residues. CDR3 loop: CASSLMGGGKYNEQFF. CDR3 DNA sequence: TGTGCCAGCAGCCTGATGGGTGGCGGAAAATACAATGAGCAGTTCTTC.

The gene calls are TRBV5-1 and TRBJ2-6; 9 bases match TRBD1. CDR1 and CDR2 (germline): SGHRS, YFSETQ. The V and J ends lost 1 base and 0 bases, in that order; junction bases with no gene match: 5. The CDR3 totals 18 residues. The CDR3 spells CASSLMDRGYSGANVLTF. The CDR3 bases are TGCGCCAGCAGCTTGATGGACAGGGGATACTCTGGGGCCAACGTCCTGACTTTC.

This clone has more than one count but fewer than ten. The chain employs TRBV7-6 and TRBJ2-1, with D maybe TRBD1 (6 bases). V gave up 2 bases and J gave up 5 bases, with 10 bases separating them. CDR1 is SGHVS and CDR2 is FNYEAQ in the germline V gene. The CDR3 extends over 14 amino acids. The CDR3 spells CASSLSTGDNEQFF. For the CDR3, the DNA is TGTGCCAGCAGCTTATCGACAGGAGACAATGAGCAGTTCTTC. Combining the CDR3 with reference TRBV7-6 and TRBJ2-1 gives the whole variable domain GAGVSQSPRYKVTKRGQDVALRCDPISGHVSLYWYRQALGQGPEFLTYFNYEAQQDKSGLPNDRFSAERPEGSISTLTIQRTEQRDSAMYRCASSLSTGDNEQFFGPGTRLTVL.

This clone showed up just a few times. This sequence joins TRBV10-3 and TRBJ1-1; D is unresolved. Trimming pared 3 bases from V and 11 bases from J, leaving 13 bases between. Germline V gene lookup returns CDR1 ENHRY and CDR2 SYGVKD. This CDR3 has 12 amino acids. CDR3 sequence reads: CAISDDRDGAFF. The CDR3 bases are TGTGCCATCAGTGACGACCGGGATGGGGCTTTCTTT.

V usage is TRBV4-2 and J usage is TRBJ1-4, with D possibly matching TRBD1 (6 bases). Germline lookup yields CDR1 LGHNA and CDR2 YNFKEQ. V was pared by 2 bases and J by 4 bases, with 11 bases between. The CDR3 covers 15 residues. This CDR3 reads CASSQNRARNEKLFF. CDR3 sequence (DNA): TGTGCCAGCAGCCAAAACAGGGCCCGTAATGAAAAACTGTTTTTT.

The chain carries TRBV6-1 and TRBJ2-7; a possible D gene is TRBD2 (6 bases). The length of the CDR3 is 15 residues. V was pared by 2 bases and J by 0 bases, with 11 bases between. Germline V gene data show CDR1 as MNHNS and CDR2 as SASEGT. The CDR3 nucleotides read TGTGCCAGCAGTGAAAGGGCAGCGGGCTCCTACGAGCAGTACGTC. It yields the protein CASSERAAGSYEQYV.

J is TRBJ1-1 and V is TRBV6-5; 7 nucleotides line up with TRBD1. Looked up from germline, CDR1 is MNHEY and CDR2 is SVGAGI. This CDR3 is 14 amino acids long. With 6 bases clipped from V and 0 bases from J, the junction kept 4 bases outside the gene matches. The CDR3 sequence: CASRQGGLNTEAFF. CDR3 in DNA: TGTGCCAGCAGGCAGGGGGGTTTGAACACTGAAGCTTTCTTT.

The chain carries TRBV6-5 and TRBJ1-5; 10 bases agree with TRBD1. The CDR3 covers 14 residues. Trimming took 6 bases from V and 3 from J; bases not matched to a gene: 2. Germline CDR1 reads MNHEY; CDR2 reads SVGAGI. This CDR3 reads CASRRQGANQPQHF. The CDR3 DNA follows: TGTGCCAGCAGGCGACAGGGGGCCAATCAGCCCCAGCATTTT.

In its sample, this clone was seen once. The chain uses TRBV19 and TRBJ2-7, with 7 bases aligning to TRBD2. The CDR3 covers 13 residues. CDR1 and CDR2 (germline): LNHDA, SQIVND (reference sequence). The J segment lost 3 bases and the V segment lost 6 bases, leaving 5 bases of the junction unmatched. In DNA form, the CDR3 reads TGTGCCAGTAGGGGACGGGAGGACTACGAGCAGTACGTC. It translates to CASRGREDYEQYV.